This T cell receptor (beta chain) came from a study of T cell responses to AZD1222 COVID-19 vaccine. This CDR3 is built from 13 residues. The germline CDR1 and CDR2 sequences are SGHVS and FQNEAQ. The ends were cut back, 1 base at V and 4 bases at J, with 7 bases in the middle. General observations from the study: Epitopes outside B.1.351 and B.1.1.7 mutated regions reportedly drew nearly half of spike TCRs. Dominant CD4 TCR responses targeted spike regions 160-218 and 743-854.

This clone has just a few counts. Its target is unknown. Clones were read by immunoSEQ multiplex PCR, and TCRdb kept only the in-frame ones, dropping some. The profile shows tens of thousands of clones, about 94% of them singletons. Pooling of second doses given at about 4 or about 12 weeks was done. The starting material was peripheral blood, obtained 28 days after the second AZD1222 dose. This clonotype originated in an adult who received the AZD1222 COVID-19 vaccine. This sequence joins TRBV7-8 and TRBJ1-2; unclear D gene. CDR3 DNA sequence: TGTGCCAGCAGCTTAGACACCATCTATGGCTACACCTTC. The encoded protein is CASSLDTIYGYTF.